This T cell receptor beta chain was captured in a study of cytomegalovirus exposure and HLA in healthy donors. Study-level findings and limits: TCR beta chains associated with HLA were, in a later analysis, more clonally expanded than equally common others.

V lost 2 bases to trimming and J lost 3 bases, with 6 bases between them. Per germline, CDR1 SGHNT and CDR2 YYREEE (reference sequence). The length of the CDR3 is 13 residues. In regard to this clone: Antigen: not known.

Primers for the PCR totalled 60 Vbeta and 13 Jbeta. The table came from immunoSEQ multiplex PCR; TCRdb's copy has only in-frame clones and leaves some out. The table lists tens of thousands of clones, 6.5% to 8% of them singletons. The TCR was taken from a man aged 50 or older in good health and CMV-seronegative. The sample was PBMCs. V and J are TRBV5-4 and TRBJ1-3; D is ambiguous. In DNA form, the CDR3 reads TGTGCCAGCAGCTTAGCCGGTGGAAACACCATATATTTT. Amino acids: CASSLAGGNTIYF.